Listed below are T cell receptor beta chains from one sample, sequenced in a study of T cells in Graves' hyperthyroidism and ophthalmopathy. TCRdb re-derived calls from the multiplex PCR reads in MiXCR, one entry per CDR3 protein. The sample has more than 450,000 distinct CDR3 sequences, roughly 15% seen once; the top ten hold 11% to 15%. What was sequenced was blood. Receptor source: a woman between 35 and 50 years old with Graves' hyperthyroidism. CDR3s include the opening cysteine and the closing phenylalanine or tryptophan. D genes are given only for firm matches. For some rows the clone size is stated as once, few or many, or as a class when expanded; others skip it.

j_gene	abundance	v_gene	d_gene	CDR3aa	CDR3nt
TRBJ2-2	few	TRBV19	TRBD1	CASWLGQGNTGELFF	TGTGCCAGTTGGCTGGGACAGGGGAACACCGGGGAGCTGTTTTTT
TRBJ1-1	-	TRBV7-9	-	CASRLRGMNTEAFF	TGTGCCAGCCGGCTTAGGGGAATGAACACTGAAGCTTTCTTT
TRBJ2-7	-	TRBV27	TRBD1	CASSYHGQGSYEQYF	TGTGCCAGCAGTTACCACGGACAGGGTAGTTACGAGCAGTACTTC
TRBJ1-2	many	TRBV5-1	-	CASRYDIRYGYTF	TGCGCCAGCAGGTATGACATCCGGTATGGCTACACCTTC
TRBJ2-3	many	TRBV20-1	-	CSASIRTDTQYF	TGCAGTGCTAGTATCCGAACAGATACGCAGTATTTT
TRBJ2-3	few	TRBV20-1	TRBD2	CSASLAGVTDTQYF	TGCAGTGCTAGCTTAGCGGGAGTGACAGATACGCAGTATTTT
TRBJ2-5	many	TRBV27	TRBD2	CASSVSGRETQYF	TGTGCCAGCAGTGTTAGCGGGAGAGAGACCCAGTACTTC
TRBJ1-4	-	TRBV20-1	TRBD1	CSARDWIRQGGDKKLFF	TGCAGTGCTAGAGATTGGATTCGACAGGGCGGCGATAAAAAACTGTTTTTT
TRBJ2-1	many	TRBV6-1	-	CASTLGFNNEQFF	TGTGCCAGCACCCTAGGCTTCAACAATGAGCAGTTCTTC
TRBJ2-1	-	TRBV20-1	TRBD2	CSARKGLAGDRDTEQFF	TGCAGTGCTAGAAAGGGGCTAGCGGGTGATCGTGACACTGAGCAGTTCTTC
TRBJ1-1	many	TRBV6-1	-	CASTSFGGSTEAFF	TGTGCCAGCACCTCCTTCGGGGGGAGCACTGAAGCTTTCTTT
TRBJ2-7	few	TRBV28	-	CASSHRVLDSSYEQYF	TGTGCCAGCAGTCATAGGGTGTTGGACAGTTCCTACGAGCAGTACTTC
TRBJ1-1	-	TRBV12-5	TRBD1	CASGLDYRTGDTEAFF	TGTGCTAGTGGTTTGGACTACCGGACAGGGGACACTGAAGCTTTCTTT
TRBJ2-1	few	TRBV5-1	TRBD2	CASSRGTSGSNEQFF	TGCGCCAGCAGCCGAGGGACTAGCGGGAGTAATGAGCAGTTCTTC
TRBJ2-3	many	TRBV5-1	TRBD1	CASTTQGTRTDTQYF	TGCGCCAGCACCACACAGGGGACAAGGACAGATACGCAGTATTTT
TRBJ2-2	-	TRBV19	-	CASSKEGAGGELFF	TGTGCCAGTAGTAAGGAGGGGGCAGGCGGGGAGCTGTTTTTT
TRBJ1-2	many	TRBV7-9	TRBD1	CASTGQGYGYTF	TGTGCCAGCACCGGACAGGGTTATGGCTACACCTTC
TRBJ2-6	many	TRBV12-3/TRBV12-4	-	CASSLTAGVWSSGANVLTF	TGTGCCAGCAGTTTAACGGCTGGGGTTTGGTCCTCTGGGGCCAACGTCCTGACTTTC
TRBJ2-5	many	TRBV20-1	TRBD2	CSARDPAGELETQYF	TGCAGTGCTAGAGATCCAGCGGGAGAGCTGGAGACCCAGTACTTC
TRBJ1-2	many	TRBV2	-	CASSSPAKTYGYTF	TGTGCCAGCAGTAGTCCAGCGAAGACATATGGCTACACCTTC
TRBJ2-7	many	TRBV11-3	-	CASSPASPSYEQYF	TGTGCCAGCAGCCCAGCGTCGCCTTCCTACGAGCAGTACTTC
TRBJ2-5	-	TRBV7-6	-	CASSYRLAQETQYF	TGTGCCAGCAGCTACCGGCTAGCGCAAGAGACCCAGTACTTC
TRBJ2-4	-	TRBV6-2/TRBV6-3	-	CASSNRRDNMKYF	TGTGCCAGCAGCAATCGTCGGGACAATATGAAGTACTTC
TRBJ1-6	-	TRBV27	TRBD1	CASSAMGQNNSPLHF	TGTGCCAGCAGTGCGATGGGACAGAATAATTCACCCCTCCACTTT
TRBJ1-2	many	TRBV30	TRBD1	CAWMGQGKGHTF	TGTGCCTGGATGGGACAGGGTAAAGGCCACACCTTC
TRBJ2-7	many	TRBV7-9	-	CASSPSASTYEQYF	TGTGCCAGCAGCCCCTCGGCCAGTACCTACGAGCAGTACTTC
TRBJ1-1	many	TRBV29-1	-	CSATGTATEAFF	TGCAGCGCTACAGGGACGGCCACTGAAGCTTTCTTT
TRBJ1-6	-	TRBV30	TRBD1	CAWSVGTGGDSPLHF	TGTGCCTGGAGTGTCGGGACAGGGGGGGATTCACCCCTCCACTTT
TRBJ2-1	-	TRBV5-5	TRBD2	CASSPTSGTSNEQFF	TGTGCCAGCAGCCCCACTAGCGGGACATCGAATGAGCAGTTCTTC
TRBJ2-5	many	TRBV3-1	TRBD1	CASSQQGAETQYF	TGTGCCAGCTCCCAACAGGGGGCAGAGACCCAGTACTTC
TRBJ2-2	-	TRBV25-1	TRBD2	CASRSPPGTSGNTGELFF	TGTGCCAGCAGGAGCCCGCCCGGGACTAGCGGAAACACCGGGGAGCTGTTTTTT
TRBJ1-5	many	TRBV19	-	CASSPGVSNQPQHF	TGTGCCAGTAGCCCGGGGGTAAGCAATCAGCCCCAGCATTTT
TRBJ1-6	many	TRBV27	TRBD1	CASSLTGVGGSPLHF	TGTGCCAGCAGTCTCACAGGGGTTGGGGGATCACCCCTCCACTTT
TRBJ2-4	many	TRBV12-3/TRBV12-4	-	CASSSQGRTGIQYF	TGTGCCAGCAGTTCTCAGGGCAGGACGGGGATTCAGTACTTC
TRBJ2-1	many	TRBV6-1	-	CASSGGAVFSYNEQFF	TGTGCCAGCAGTGGAGGGGCAGTTTTCTCCTACAATGAGCAGTTCTTC
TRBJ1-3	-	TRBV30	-	CAWSVTTRGTIYF	TGTGCCTGGAGTGTAACGACCCGGGGCACCATATATTTT
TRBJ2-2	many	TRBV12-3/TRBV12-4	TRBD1	CASSYDRAATGELFF	TGTGCCAGCAGCTACGACAGGGCTGCAACCGGGGAGCTGTTTTTT
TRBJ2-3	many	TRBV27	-	CASSLWPISTDTQYF	TGTGCCAGCAGTTTATGGCCAATAAGCACAGATACGCAGTATTTT
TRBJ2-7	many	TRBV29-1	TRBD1	CSATGTGAYEQYF	TGCAGCGCCACCGGGACAGGGGCTTACGAGCAGTACTTC
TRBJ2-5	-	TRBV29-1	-	CSVAEGVGETQYF	TGCAGCGTTGCGGAGGGGGTAGGGGAGACCCAGTACTTC
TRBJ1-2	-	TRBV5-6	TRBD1	CASTTQGQDYGYTF	TGTGCCAGCACCACACAGGGGCAGGACTATGGCTACACCTTC
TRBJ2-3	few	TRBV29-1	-	CSVRFGADTQYF	TGCAGCGTTCGTTTTGGGGCAGATACGCAGTATTTT
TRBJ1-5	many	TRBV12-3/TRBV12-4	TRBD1	CASRRQGAGGNQPQHF	TGTGCCAGCAGACGACAGGGGGCCGGCGGCAATCAGCCCCAGCATTTT
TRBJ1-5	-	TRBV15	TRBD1	CATCRDSGMGPQHF	TGTGCCACGTGTCGGGACAGCGGGATGGGGCCCCAGCATTTT
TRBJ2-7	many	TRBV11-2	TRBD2	CASSPSGLAGDEQYF	TGTGCCAGCAGCCCCTCAGGCCTAGCGGGAGACGAGCAGTACTTC
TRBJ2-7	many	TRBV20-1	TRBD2	CSARERLAGRNEQYF	TGCAGTGCTAGAGAACGACTAGCGGGACGGAACGAGCAGTACTTC
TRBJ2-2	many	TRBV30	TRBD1	CAWSKQGGLFF	TGTGCCTGGAGTAAACAGGGGGGACTGTTTTTT
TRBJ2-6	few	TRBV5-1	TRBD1	CASRPTGLNSGANVLTF	TGCGCCAGCAGACCGACAGGGTTAAATTCTGGGGCCAACGTCCTGACTTTC
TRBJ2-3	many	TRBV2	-	CASSARDTQYF	TGTGCCAGCAGTGCGCGAGATACGCAGTATTTT
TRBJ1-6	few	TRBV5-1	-	CASSLESPNSPLHF	TGCGCCAGCAGCTTGGAAAGCCCGAATTCACCCCTCCACTTT
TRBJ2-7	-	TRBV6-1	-	CASSSSWVSYEQYF	TGTGCCAGCAGCTCCTCTTGGGTATCCTACGAGCAGTACTTC
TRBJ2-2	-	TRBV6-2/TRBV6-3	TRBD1	CASSVDRGIGTGGLFF	TGTGCCAGCAGTGTAGACAGGGGTATAGGCACCGGGGGGCTGTTTTTT
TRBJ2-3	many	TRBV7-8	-	CASSTRSSTDTQYF	TGTGCCAGCAGCACCCGTTCTAGCACAGATACGCAGTATTTT
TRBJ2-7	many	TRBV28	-	CASSPPRFLSSYEQYF	TGTGCCAGCAGCCCCCCGAGGTTCCTGAGCTCCTACGAGCAGTACTTC